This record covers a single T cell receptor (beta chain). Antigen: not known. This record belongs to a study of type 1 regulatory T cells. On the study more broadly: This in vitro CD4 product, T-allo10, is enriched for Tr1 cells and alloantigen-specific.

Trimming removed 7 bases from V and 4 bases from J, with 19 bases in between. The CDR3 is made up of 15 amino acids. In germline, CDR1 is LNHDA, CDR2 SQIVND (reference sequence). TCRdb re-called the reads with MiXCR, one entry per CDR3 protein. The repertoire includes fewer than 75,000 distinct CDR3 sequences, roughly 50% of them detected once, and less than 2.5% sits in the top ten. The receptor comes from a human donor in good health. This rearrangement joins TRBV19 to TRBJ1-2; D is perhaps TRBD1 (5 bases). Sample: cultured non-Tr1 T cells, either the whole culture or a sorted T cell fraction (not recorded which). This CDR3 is CASTPTWDASYGYTF. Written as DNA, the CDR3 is TGTGCCAGTACCCCCACATGGGACGCCTCCTATGGCTACACCTTC.